The 23 T cell receptor beta chains listed next were all sequenced from one sample in a study of T cell repertoires in cytomegalovirus infection. No antigen has been assigned to these receptors. TCRdb passed the reads through MiXCR, listing each CDR3 protein once. This table has 95,000 to 120,000 distinct CDR3 sequences, over 25% appearing once. Sample: CD8+ T cells from cultured PBMCs, taken from culture after CMV antigen stimulation. These receptor sequences come from a human donor in good health (CMV status not recorded). Some clones in this sample may be carry-over from other donors' samples.

The chain recombines TRBV29-1 with TRBJ1-1, with D possibly matching TRBD1 (6 bases). CDR3 size: 15 residues. Germline CDR1 is SQVTM and CDR2 is ANQGSEA. Trimming left V 0 bases short and J 4 bases short, with 15 bases between. The DNA of the CDR3 is TGCAGCGTTGAAGAGCCACGGGGGCGGGGCACTGAAGCTTTCTTT. Translating gives CSVEEPRGRGTEAFF.

The chain has TRBV5-4 and TRBJ2-5; 10 bases agree with TRBD2. The J segment lost 1 base and the V segment lost 3 bases, leaving 18 bases of the junction unmatched. This CDR3 contains 20 residues. Germline V gene lookup returns CDR1 SGHNT and CDR2 YYREEE (reference sequence). The CDR3 nucleotides read TGTGCCAGCAGCTCCACTGGACTAGCGGCGTCTCGGGTGGGCCAAGAGACCCAGTACTTC. The encoded protein is CASSSTGLAASRVGQETQYF.

This clonotype was found a few times. V gene TRBV20-1 combines with J gene TRBJ2-4; no clear D gene. This CDR3 comprises 10 residues. The germline V gene encodes CDR1 DFQATT and CDR2 SNEGSKA (reference sequence). V was trimmed by 6 bases and J by 7 bases, leaving 7 bases between them. The CDR3 sequence: CSAFENIQYF. CDR3 nucleotides: TGCAGTGCCTTCGAGAACATTCAGTACTTC.

V usage is TRBV6-1 and J usage is TRBJ2-7, with TRBD2 identical over 8 bases. Looked up from germline, CDR1 is MNHNS and CDR2 is SASEGT. The V and J ends lost 8 bases and 0 bases, in that order; junction bases with no gene match: 9. The length of the CDR3 is 15 residues. CDR3 residues: CASRSKRGSSYEQYF. The DNA for the CDR3 is TGTGCCAGCCGTAGTAAGCGGGGGAGCTCCTACGAGCAGTACTTC.

The rearrangement joins TRBV10-3 to TRBJ2-3, with D perhaps given as TRBD1 or TRBD2 (5 bases each). V lost 4 bases, J lost 10 bases, and 12 bases lay in between. The germline V gene encodes CDR1 ENHRY and CDR2 SYGVKD. CDR3 length: 12 amino acids. As DNA, the CDR3 is TGTGCCATCAGTGCCGGGACCAACGCGCAGTATTTT. It is translated as CAISAGTNAQYF.

This clonotype showed up just a few times. The CDR3 loop is CASSTNRGISYEQYF. The CDR3 bases are TGTGCCAGCAGCACTAACAGGGGAATTAGCTACGAGCAGTACTTC. This chain links TRBV11-2 with TRBJ2-7, with 7 bases fitting TRBD1. In germline, CDR1 is SGHAT, CDR2 FQNNGV. The V gene end was trimmed by 5 bases and the J gene end by 3 bases; junction bases not matched to a gene: 10. This CDR3 spans 15 amino acids.

This clonotype was seen a handful of times. The chain links TRBV28 to TRBJ1-2; tentatively, D is TRBD1 (5 bases). The CDR3 extends over 13 amino acids. Trimming pared 5 bases from V and 8 bases from J, leaving 15 bases between. CDR1 and CDR2 (germline): MDHEN, SYDVKM. CDR3: CASSKPTWGGYTF. CDR3 coding DNA: TGTGCCAGCAGTAAACCAACCTGGGGGGGCTACACCTTC.

This clonotype was found a few times. This chain links TRBV7-6 with TRBJ1-6, with 8 bases aligning to TRBD1. This CDR3 region has 14 residues. V shed 7 bases, J shed 12 bases, and the junction held 11 bases outside the gene matches. The germline V gene encodes CDR1 SGHVS and CDR2 FNYEAQ. The CDR3 reads CASTDGQGVRPLHF. DNA for the CDR3: TGTGCCAGCACAGACGGACAGGGTGTACGACCCCTCCACTTT.

The chain joins TRBV6-5 to TRBJ1-5; D is uncertain. V shed 4 bases and J shed 7 bases, with 11 bases lying between them. Germline V lookup: CDR1 MNHEY, CDR2 SVGAGI. The CDR3 extends over 13 amino acids. This chain's CDR3 is CASSFGSGQPQHF. As DNA, the CDR3 is TGTGCCAGCAGTTTCGGTTCTGGCCAGCCCCAGCATTTT.

This chain joins TRBV7-9 and TRBJ2-6; D is perhaps TRBD2 (5 bases). This CDR3 region has 15 residues. V was pared by 2 bases and J by 4 bases, with 9 bases between. Germline CDR1 and CDR2: SEHNR and FQNEAQ (reference sequence). CDR3 sequence (DNA): TGTGCCAGCAGCTTACCATCGGGAGGGGCCAACGTCCTGACTTTC. Translation: CASSLPSGGANVLTF.

This clonotype showed up just a few times. The chain joins TRBV7-9 to TRBJ1-1, with no clear D. V gave up 5 bases and J gave up 3 bases, with 10 bases separating them. Germline CDR1 is SEHNR and CDR2 is FQNEAQ (reference sequence). The CDR3 sequence is 13 residues long. The CDR3 loop is CASSLFWDTEAFF. CDR3 nucleotides: TGTGCCAGCAGCCTTTTTTGGGACACTGAAGCTTTCTTT.

CDR3 sequence: CASSEGQGYNEQFF. For the CDR3, the DNA is TGTGCCAGCAGCGAGGGACAGGGGTACAATGAGCAGTTCTTC. This rearrangement joins TRBV5-5 to TRBJ2-1; 10 bases agree with TRBD1. J was trimmed by 4 bases and V by 4 bases; bases with no gene match: 2. The germline V gene has CDR1 SGHKS and CDR2 YYEKEE (reference sequence). This CDR3 region has 14 residues.

The V and J genes are TRBV5-1 and TRBJ2-5, with D hard to call. This CDR3 has 12 amino acids. The V and J ends lost 4 bases and 5 bases respectively, with 9 bases between them. Germline V gene sequence: CDR1 SGHRS, CDR2 YFSETQ. CDR3 in amino acids: CASSHLLETQYF. Written as DNA, the CDR3 is TGCGCCAGCAGCCACCTCCTGGAGACCCAGTACTTC.

This clonotype has just one count. V and J are TRBV28 and TRBJ2-1, with 12 bases that match TRBD1. The CDR3 runs to 18 residues. Unmatched junction bases numbered 11, after V lost 4 bases and J lost 4 bases. Germline V gene sequence: CDR1 MDHEN, CDR2 SYDVKM. The chain's CDR3 is CASSSPNRDRGPYNEQFF. CDR3 nucleotide sequence: TGTGCCAGCAGTTCACCTAACCGGGACAGGGGGCCTTACAATGAGCAGTTCTTC.

The V gene is TRBV4-3, the J gene TRBJ2-1; no clear D gene. Germline V gene data show CDR1 as LGHNA and CDR2 as YSLEER. Trimming pared 0 bases from V and 3 bases from J, leaving 9 bases between. The CDR3 sequence is 15 residues long. CDR3 loop: CASSQDPASYNEQFF. CDR3 nucleotide sequence: TGCGCCAGCAGCCAAGATCCGGCCAGCTACAATGAGCAGTTCTTC.

The gene calls are TRBV5-1 and TRBJ2-7; D gene unclear. Deletions cut 0 bases from V and 1 base from J, with 17 bases between. This CDR3 has 17 amino acids. Germline V gene lookup returns CDR1 SGHRS and CDR2 YFSETQ. DNA of the CDR3: TGCGCCAGCAGCTTGGGCGCCGCTAGACTTACATCCTACGAGCAGTACTTC. This encodes CASSLGAARLTSYEQYF.

There are a few counts of this clonotype. The chain couples TRBV25-1 to TRBJ1-4, with TRBD1 matching 9 bases. Germline CDR1 and CDR2: MGHDK and SYGVNS. CDR3 size: 14 residues. V trimming: 6 bases; J trimming: 5 bases; junction bases outside the gene matches: 4. The CDR3 is CASSQGTGNEKLFF. The CDR3 region has the DNA TGTGCCAGCAGCCAAGGGACAGGGAATGAAAAACTGTTTTTT.

This chain links TRBV7-4 with TRBJ1-1; D remains unclear. Germline values: CDR1 SGHVT, CDR2 SQSDAQ. Trimming took 2 bases from V and 1 from J, leaving 8 bases between them. There are 14 residues in the CDR3. CDR3 sequence reads: CASSLIPANTEAFF. For the CDR3, the DNA is TGTGCCAGCAGCTTAATCCCGGCGAACACTGAAGCTTTCTTT. Full variable domain (rest looked up from reference TRBV7-4 and TRBJ1-1): GAGVSQSPRYKVAKRGRDVALRCDSISGHVTLYWYRQTLGQGSEVLTYSQSDAQRDKSGRPSGRFSAERPERSVSTLKIQRTEQGDSAVYLCASSLIPANTEAFFGQGTRLTVV.

This clonotype was seen a single time. The chain links TRBV27 to TRBJ1-2; the match to TRBD1 covers 7 bases. Unmatched junction bases numbered 4, after V lost 3 bases and J lost 0 bases. This CDR3 region has 15 residues. Germline CDR1 MNHEY, CDR2 SMNVEV (reference sequence). CDR3: CASSLGTAPNYGYTF. For the CDR3, the DNA is TGTGCCAGCAGTTTGGGGACAGCGCCTAACTATGGCTACACCTTC.

This clonotype turned up a few times. V is TRBV9 and J is TRBJ2-2, with TRBD1 matching 8 bases. The CDR3 has 16 amino acids. Per germline, CDR1 SGDLS and CDR2 YYNGEE. Trimming at V came to 6 bases and at J to 1 base, leaving 8 bases not matched to a gene. CDR3 sequence (DNA): TGTGCCAGCACGGGGAAAACAGGGGGGAACACCGGGGAGCTGTTTTTT. Translated, it gives CASTGKTGGNTGELFF.

This chain links TRBV5-6 with TRBJ2-7, with D hard to call. Trimming took off 2 bases at V and 11 bases at J, with 26 bases between the two ends. CDR3 length equals 16 residues. The germline V gene has CDR1 SGHDT and CDR2 YYEEEE. The CDR3 protein is CASSFKVSSEEAREYF. In DNA form, the CDR3 reads TGTGCCAGCAGCTTTAAAGTATCCTCAGAAGAGGCTCGGGAGTACTTC.

The chain combines TRBV7-8 with TRBJ2-7; D call uncertain. V was clipped by 3 bases and J by 7 bases, with 13 bases between them. The CDR3 sequence is 13 residues long. Germline lookup yields CDR1 SGHVS and CDR2 FQNEAQ. CDR3 region: CASSFLDTIEQYF. The CDR3 nucleotides are TGTGCCAGCAGCTTTCTTGACACAATTGAGCAGTACTTC.

This clonotype appeared a few times. The rearrangement uses TRBV7-6 and TRBJ2-1; 8 nucleotides align to TRBD2. V was clipped by 6 bases and J by 0 bases; unmatched bases: 10. Germline CDR1 is SGHVS and CDR2 is FNYEAQ. The CDR3 covers 17 residues. CDR3 region: CASRIAGGSSSYNEQFF. The CDR3, as DNA: TGTGCCAGCAGAATCGCGGGGGGCTCGAGCTCCTACAATGAGCAGTTCTTC.